One and the same sample provided the 24 T cell receptor beta chains below, sequenced in a study of T cells in Graves' hyperthyroidism and ophthalmopathy. Amplified TCR beta CDR3 regions derived from RNA transcripts. Carried out on the TCR CDR3, a first-round RT-PCR used the HTBI primer set. TCRdb passed the multiplex PCR reads through MiXCR, listing each CDR3 protein once. This sample carries roughly 300,000 distinct CDR3 sequences, 21% of them seen once, and the ten largest clones take around half. What was sequenced was blood. The receptors were gathered from a woman in her 50s with Graves' hyperthyroidism.

The genes are TRBV19 and TRBJ2-2; 16 nucleotides line up with TRBD2. Germline-derived CDR1 and CDR2 are LNHDA and SQIVND (reference sequence). Trimming took 6 bases from V and 4 from J; bases not matched to a gene: 5. The CDR3 extends over 17 amino acids. The CDR3 loop reads CASRGTSGRAFTGELFF. DNA of the CDR3: TGTGCCAGTAGAGGGACTAGCGGGAGGGCGTTCACCGGGGAGCTGTTTTTT.

This clonotype has ten or more counts. One junction end does not reproduce the germline sequence, and a read error may be involved. V usage is TRBV11-3 and J usage is TRBJ2-2; D unclear. The germline gives CDR1 SGHNT, CDR2 YENEEA. The CDR3 contains 15 residues. This CDR3 reads CASSPGPTNTGELFF. The DNA for the CDR3 is TGCGCCAGCAGCCCAGGACCCACGAACACCGGGGAGCTGTTTTTT.

This clonotype showed up many times. The rearrangement uses TRBV11-3 and TRBJ2-3; 7 bases are a match to TRBD1. The CDR3 contains 16 residues. Germline trimming cut 3 bases from V and 8 bases from J; bases unmatched to any gene: 14. The germline gives CDR1 SGHNT, CDR2 YENEEA. The CDR3: CASSFSSGTAKGTQYF. The DNA for the CDR3 is TGTGCCAGCAGCTTTAGCTCCGGGACAGCGAAGGGTACGCAGTATTTT.

The chain is built from TRBV2 and TRBJ1-5; no definite D call. Per germline, CDR1 SNHLY and CDR2 FYNNEI. This CDR3 is 13 amino acids long. With 5 bases removed from V and 5 bases from J, the gap between germline ends came to 10 bases. The CDR3 bases are TGTGCCAGCAGTTCGGGTGGAGATCAGCCCCAGCATTTT. Amino acid sequence: CASSSGGDQPQHF.

There are a few counts of this clonotype. This chain joins TRBV7-2 and TRBJ2-7; D unresolved. Trimming took 2 bases from V and 3 from J, leaving 5 bases between them. CDR3 length: 12 amino acids. Germline assignment: CDR1 SGHTA and CDR2 FQGNSA. This CDR3 reads CASSLRFYEQYF. DNA for the CDR3: TGTGCCAGCAGCTTAAGATTCTACGAGCAGTACTTC.

This clonotype was counted ten times or more. This chain connects TRBV18 to TRBJ1-1, with D uncertain. Germline V gene lookup returns CDR1 KGHSH and CDR2 LQKENI. Trimming shortened V by 2 bases and J by 2 bases, and 6 bases separated the two germline ends. The CDR3 totals 13 residues. The DNA of the CDR3 is TGTGCCAGCTCACCAAGTGTTAACACTGAAGCTTTCTTT. Translating it yields CASSPSVNTEAFF.

Only a few counts were recorded for this clonotype. The rearrangement uses TRBV27 and TRBJ2-7, with D tentatively TRBD2 (6 bases). CDR1 and CDR2 from the germline V gene are MNHEY and SMNVEV (reference sequence). The CDR3 is 14 residues long. V was clipped by 4 bases and J by 2 bases, with 12 bases between them. The DNA for the CDR3 is TGTGCCAGCAGTTCCATCTCGGGGGCCTACGAGCAGTACTTC. It codes for CASSSISGAYEQYF.

The V gene is TRBV5-6, the J gene TRBJ2-7; 8 bases fit TRBD2. The junction had 20 bases not matched to a gene; V was cut back by 4 bases and J by 5 bases. The CDR3 is 18 residues long. The germline V gene has CDR1 SGHDT and CDR2 YYEEEE. The CDR3 nucleotides read TGTGCCAGCAGCCCCTTTCCGGGACTGAGGGAACTAGCGGACGAGCAGTACTTC. Its protein is CASSPFPGLRELADEQYF.

The sample holds a few counts of this clonotype. The V call is TRBV11-2, the J call TRBJ2-5; D might be TRBD2 (5 bases). Deletions cut 0 bases from V and 5 bases from J, with 13 bases between. The CDR3 contains 15 residues. The germline V gene has CDR1 SGHAT and CDR2 FQNNGV. The CDR3: CASSLERVLQETQYF. The CDR3 bases are TGTGCCAGCAGCTTAGAGAGGGTGCTTCAGGAGACCCAGTACTTC.

This clonotype was observed a handful of times. This chain joins TRBV5-6 and TRBJ1-2, with D unclear. Per germline, CDR1 SGHDT and CDR2 YYEEEE. The CDR3 sequence is 11 residues long. V dropped 4 bases and J dropped 8 bases, with 9 bases sitting between them. DNA for the CDR3: TGTGCCAGCAGCGAGAGAAAGGGCTACACCTTC. This encodes CASSERKGYTF.

This clonotype occurred many times. The chain joins TRBV11-1 to TRBJ1-1, with unresolved D. V was clipped by 5 bases and J by 3 bases, with 10 bases between them. The germline V gene encodes CDR1 SGHAT and CDR2 FQDESV (reference sequence). CDR3 length: 13 amino acids. CDR3 amino acids: CASSPTEYTEAFF. The CDR3 DNA is TGTGCCAGCAGCCCTACAGAATACACTGAAGCTTTCTTT.

This clonotype was picked up many times. CDR3 coding DNA: TGTGCCAGCAGTTTAAAGGGGGGGGACATTCAGTACTTC. This sequence encodes CASSLKGGDIQYF. The J gene is TRBJ2-4, the V gene TRBV12-3 or TRBV12-4; maybe TRBD2 (7 bases). The CDR3 length is 13 residues. V lost 2 bases and J 8 bases, leaving 10 bases between the germline ends.

This clonotype was observed a handful of times. The V call is TRBV12-3 or TRBV12-4, the J call TRBJ2-6; 7 positions agree with TRBD1. J gave up 4 bases and V 6 bases, and 6 bases lay outside the gene matches. The CDR3 has 15 amino acids. Here the CDR3 reads CASRQTGSGANVLTF. CDR3 DNA sequence: TGTGCCAGCAGACAGACAGGGTCGGGGGCCAACGTCCTGACTTTC.

The chain uses TRBV27 and TRBJ1-5; 7 bases map to TRBD1. J gave up 4 bases and V 6 bases, and 9 bases lay outside the gene matches. The CDR3 sequence is 15 residues long. CDR1 and CDR2 (germline): MNHEY, SMNVEV (reference sequence). The CDR3 bases are TGTGCCAGCAGACGAGCGGACAGGATTAATCAGCCCCAGCATTTT. Translating gives CASRRADRINQPQHF.

This clonotype was counted between two and nine times. V and J are TRBV20-1 and TRBJ1-4; D might be TRBD1 (6 bases). Looked up from germline, CDR1 is DFQATT and CDR2 is SNEGSKA (reference sequence). This CDR3 contains 16 residues. V was clipped by 2 bases and J by 4 bases, with 17 bases between them. The CDR3 sequence is CSARSSYRVFNEKLFF. CDR3 nucleotides: TGCAGTGCTAGATCCTCATACAGGGTTTTTAATGAAAAACTGTTTTTT.

The genes are TRBV7-9 and TRBJ1-1; the D gene is possibly TRBD1 (6 bases). Germline-derived CDR1 and CDR2 are SEHNR and FQNEAQ (reference sequence). V was shortened by 5 bases and J by 2 bases, with 15 bases between the two germline ends. The CDR3 is 15 residues long. The CDR3: CASSGGGGGNTEAFF. CDR3 nucleotides: TGTGCCAGCAGCGGGGGGGGCGGGGGAAACACTGAAGCTTTCTTT.

CDR3 nucleotides: TGTGCCGGTTCGAGGACAGCTACTAATCAGCCCCAGCATTTT. Amino acids: CAGSRTATNQPQHF. The gene calls are TRBV6-1 and TRBJ1-5; D may be TRBD1 (6 bases). V dropped 11 bases and J dropped 4 bases, with 18 bases sitting between them. The CDR3 has 14 amino acids. Germline loops: CDR1 MNHNS, CDR2 SASEGT.

This clonotype appeared a few times. This rearrangement joins TRBV4-2 to TRBJ1-6; D may be TRBD1 (5 bases). Between the trimmed V and J ends, which lost 0 bases and 10 bases, there was a span of 13 bases. The CDR3 spans 15 residues. Germline V gene lookup returns CDR1 LGHNA and CDR2 YNFKEQ. The CDR3 DNA reads TGTGCCAGCAGCCAAGATTCCGGGGGGAGGTCACCCCTCCACTTT. As protein: CASSQDSGGRSPLHF.

This clonotype has just a few counts. The genes are TRBV19 and TRBJ1-1, with D uncertain. There are 14 residues in the CDR3. Per the germline V gene, CDR1 is LNHDA and CDR2 is SQIVND (reference sequence). Trimming took off 5 bases at V and 1 base at J, with 11 bases between the two ends. In DNA, the CDR3 is TGTGCCAGTAGTGGATCATTGGGGAACACTGAAGCTTTCTTT. This encodes CASSGSLGNTEAFF.

At least ten counts were recorded for this clonotype. The chain is built from TRBV20-1 and TRBJ2-2, with D uncertain. The CDR3 spans 13 residues. Per germline, CDR1 DFQATT and CDR2 SNEGSKA (reference sequence). Trimming cost V 4 bases and J 4 bases, with 10 bases left between them. CDR3 bases: TGCAGTGCTAACCGCGGCACCACCGGGGAGCTGTTTTTT. Translation gives CSANRGTTGELFF.

The chain uses TRBV6-1 and TRBJ1-4, with D possibly TRBD1 on 5 matching bases. Germline assignment: CDR1 MNHNS and CDR2 SASEGT. The CDR3 is made up of 13 amino acids. V was trimmed by 5 bases and J by 8 bases, leaving 12 bases between them. The CDR3 nucleotides are TGTGCCAGCAGTTCTCTTCGACAGGAAAAACTGTTTTTT. Its translation: CASSSLRQEKLFF.

This clonotype showed up just once. The CDR3 sequence: CASSPLPDTEAFF. Here the CDR3 DNA reads TGTGCCAGCAGCCCCCTCCCGGACACTGAAGCTTTCTTT. This chain joins TRBV7-9 and TRBJ1-1; D gene ambiguous. Germline lookup yields CDR1 SEHNR and CDR2 FQNEAQ (reference sequence). CDR3 length equals 13 residues. The ends were cut back, 5 bases at V and 3 bases at J, with 10 bases in the middle.

This clonotype was recorded at least ten times. The chain carries TRBV7-3 and TRBJ2-5, with D perhaps being TRBD1 or TRBD2 (5 bases each). Germline loops: CDR1 SGHTA, CDR2 FQGTGA. The CDR3 covers 15 residues. The ends were cut back, 1 base at V and 5 bases at J, with 14 bases in the middle. CDR3 in DNA: TGTGCCAGCAGCTTAATCGGGGACCGTAGTGAGACCCAGTACTTC. As protein: CASSLIGDRSETQYF.

The chain carries TRBV12-3 or TRBV12-4 and TRBJ1-2; no firm D call. V dropped 5 bases and J dropped 8 bases, with 9 bases sitting between them. This CDR3 is 11 amino acids long. Here the CDR3 DNA reads TGTGCCAGCAGTCTCGAGTGGGGCTACACCTTC. Its protein product is CASSLEWGYTF.